These T cell receptor beta chains were read from a single sample in a study of neoadjuvant anti-PD-1 for oral cavity cancer. The method was immunoSEQ multiplex PCR; TCRdb's version includes in-frame clones alone and lacks a portion of them. This sample yields roughly 68,000 clones, of which 86% are seen a single time; around 3% belongs to the top ten. The starting material was PBMCs, obtained after nivolumab (anti-PD-1) treatment. All receptors come from a person aged 40 to 85 with oral cavity squamous cell carcinoma. Each CDR3 is given with its conserved first and last residue. Each record gives: clone size, V gene, CDR3 protein. Size is stated for part of the rows, as once, few or many counts, or as a class when the clone is expanded.

-	TRBV19	CASTYGLAGDTQYF
once	TRBV30	CAWSTGLAGRGETQYF
-	TRBV5-1	CASRDPGDIQYF
-	TRBV29-1	CSVDGSGQGLGETQYF
-	TRBV6-1	CASSDQQGDIQYF
-	TRBV19	CASSSEGWKAFF
-	TRBV14	CASSRYRSGEAFF
-	TRBV7-6	CASSPRQGGREQYF
once	TRBV4-2	CASSQQSRVSTEKLFF
-	TRBV5-4	CATTGSTDTQYF
-	TRBV19	CASSPGQGQAEAFF
-	TRBV11-2	CASREGLGQYF
-	TRBV10-3	CAISEAGQAKETQYF
few	TRBV6-6	CASSYTEGFGNSPLHF
-	TRBV2	CASSRGQGGQPQHF
once	TRBV5-1	CASSLEPTWNGYTF
-	TRBV4-1	CASSPSLVQSGANVLTF
-	TRBV30	CAWSGVGAEKLFF
few	TRBV6-1	CASSESLSRGYEQYF
-	TRBV25-1	CASSESSWSTDTQYF
-	TRBV5-1	CASSAGTGNTGELFF
-	TRBV19	CASSPPRGYTEAFF
-	TRBV2	CASSRMGLRGIVAGANVLTF
few	TRBV10-1	CASSPDGNYGYTF
-	TRBV10-2	CASSESGADSNQPQHF
-	TRBV19	CASSIGTAYEQYF
-	TRBV6-6	CASSSGLNEKLFF
-	TRBV18	CASSPGVADWSGYTF
few	TRBV4-1	CASSQVAGFKTQYF
-	TRBV30	CAWSVRGTQYF
-	TRBV19	CASNALTGGNTIYF
-	TRBV6-1	CASSGGQSRLGGDEQFF
-	TRBV2	CASSGGQYEQYF
-	TRBV19	CASSTISPLAKETQYF
once	TRBV28	CASSLVWTGMSDTQYF
-	TRBV2	CASRGERIGQPQHF
-	TRBV11-2	CASSPRLGSGEQYF
-	TRBV9	CASSVEGTNSPLHF
-	TRBV19	CASSMPHRQGRGNQPQHF
-	TRBV5-1	CASSPGTYNEQFF
-	TRBV28	CASGGAQGLWIPGELFF
-	TRBV2	CASSVPGTGETRGYTF
-	TRBV25-1	CASRVPRTGMSQPQHF
-	TRBV7-2	CASSPALLQPQHF
few	TRBV7-9	CASSFGNQPQHF
-	TRBV5-6	CASSSVTGQVTYEQYF
-	TRBV29-1	CSADWGYEQYF
few	TRBV6-5	CASSPDRNQPQHF
-	TRBV2	CASGPGNEQFF
-	TRBV5-6	CASSLVVGLNYGYTF
once	TRBV19	CASSDRGSQPQHF
-	TRBV5-1	CASSLSVGGVGEQYF
-	TRBV4-2	CASSQATGGAYEQYF